This entry lists 13 T cell receptor beta chains sequenced from one sample in a study of PD-L1 blockade in urothelial cancer. Time point described: pretreatment peripheral blood. The repertoire was sequenced with immunoSEQ multiplex PCR; TCRdb's copy has only in-frame clones and lacks some. There are 45,000 to 65,000 clones in the sample; over 75% occur only once, and 15% to 18% lies in the top ten. Specimen: PBMCs, collected around atezolizumab (anti-PD-L1) treatment. Receptors originate from a man between 65 and 80 years old with urothelial cancer.

The rearrangement links TRBV11-2 to TRBJ1-2; D is possibly TRBD1 (6 bases). With 5 bases removed from V and 2 bases from J, the gap between germline ends came to 9 bases. The CDR3 runs to 13 residues. Per the germline V gene, CDR1 is SGHAT and CDR2 is FQNNGV. The CDR3 DNA reads TGTGCCAGCAGCCGCGGACAGAACTATGGCTACACCTTC. As protein: CASSRGQNYGYTF.

The chain links TRBV4-2 to TRBJ2-1; D uncertain. V shed 0 bases and J shed 15 bases, with 15 bases lying between them. CDR3 size: 13 residues. Germline V gene sequence: CDR1 LGHNA, CDR2 YNFKEQ. The CDR3 DNA reads TGTGCCAGCAGCCAAGATGAGCCAACCAGGCGGTTCTTC. Amino acids: CASSQDEPTRRFF.

The V and J genes are TRBV28 and TRBJ2-7, with TRBD1 identical over 7 bases. Trimming took 6 bases from V and 3 from J; bases not matched to a gene: 8. The germline V gene has CDR1 MDHEN and CDR2 SYDVKM. This CDR3 comprises 14 residues. The CDR3 spells CASRGQDRVYEQYF. The CDR3 nucleotides are TGTGCCAGCAGGGGCCAAGACAGGGTCTACGAGCAGTACTTC.

The chain joins TRBV19 to TRBJ1-5; 7 nucleotides agree with TRBD1. The germline V gene encodes CDR1 LNHDA and CDR2 SQIVND (reference sequence). The V segment lost 4 bases and the J segment 7 bases; nucleotides outside the gene matches: 10. This CDR3 is built from 15 residues. This chain's CDR3 is CASSTTQGVYQPQHF. CDR3 DNA: TGTGCCAGTAGTACAACTCAGGGGGTTTACCAGCCCCAGCATTTT.

The V and J genes are TRBV19 and TRBJ2-5; 7 nucleotides agree with TRBD1. Germline V gene data show CDR1 as LNHDA and CDR2 as SQIVND (reference sequence). The V segment lost 2 bases and the J segment 5 bases; nucleotides outside the gene matches: 5. This CDR3 region has 14 residues. DNA of the CDR3: TGTGCCAGTAGTATATCCCAGGGGGAGGAGACCCAGTACTTC. Residues: CASSISQGEETQYF.

This clone was observed a single time. The rearrangement uses TRBV6-5 and TRBJ2-7, with D tentatively TRBD1 (5 bases). The V gene lost 2 bases and the J gene lost 0 bases, with 8 bases spanning the gap. Germline loops: CDR1 MNHEY, CDR2 SVGAGI. There are 14 residues in the CDR3. The CDR3 here is CASSYGAPSYEQYF. Written as DNA, the CDR3 is TGTGCCAGCAGTTACGGGGCGCCCTCCTACGAGCAGTACTTC.

This sequence joins TRBV5-8 and TRBJ2-1, with D perhaps matching TRBD2 (5 bases). This CDR3 comprises 13 residues. V lost 2 bases to trimming and J lost 7 bases, with 10 bases between them. Germline lookup yields CDR1 SGHTS and CDR2 YDEGEE. Here the CDR3 DNA reads TGTGCCAGCAGCTTAGGTAGAGGGAATGAGCAGTTCTTC. It is translated as CASSLGRGNEQFF.

The rearrangement joins TRBV6-6 to TRBJ2-7; TRBD2 aligns across 10 bases. The V and J ends lost 6 bases and 4 bases, in that order; junction bases with no gene match: 6. In germline, CDR1 is MNHNY, CDR2 SVGAGI (reference sequence). The CDR3 loop spans 14 amino acids. The CDR3 is CASRVLAGAYEQYF. The CDR3 coding sequence is TGTGCCAGCAGGGTCCTAGCGGGAGCGTACGAGCAGTACTTC.

The chain has TRBV11-2 and TRBJ2-7; 8 nucleotides align to TRBD2. V was clipped by 4 bases and J by 9 bases; unmatched bases: 8. CDR3 length equals 13 residues. The germline V gene has CDR1 SGHAT and CDR2 FQNNGV. The CDR3 DNA reads as TGTGCCAGCAGCTATGAGCGGGAGCTCGGGCAGTACTTC. It yields the protein CASSYERELGQYF.

In this sample, this clone turned up a few times. This sequence joins TRBV14 and TRBJ2-7, with D possibly being TRBD1 (5 bases). This CDR3 is built from 13 residues. The germline CDR1 and CDR2 sequences are SGHDN and FVKESK. Here the CDR3 DNA reads TGTCCACGCCCGCCCAGGGCGCGCTACGAGCAGTACTTC. This encodes CPRPPRARYEQYF.

J is TRBJ2-2 and V is TRBV18; no clear D gene. Germline assignment: CDR1 KGHSH and CDR2 LQKENI. The CDR3 loop spans 15 amino acids. The V end lost 2 bases, the J end lost 0 bases, and 7 bases lay between the germline ends. This chain's CDR3 is CASSPSTANTGELFF. In DNA, the CDR3 is TGTGCCAGCTCACCATCTACCGCGAACACCGGGGAGCTGTTTTTT. Full variable domain (outside the CDR3, taken from reference TRBV18 and TRBJ2-2): NAGVMQNPRHLVRRRGQEARLRCSPMKGHSHVYWYRQLPEEGLKFMVYLQKENIIDESGMPKERFSAEFPKEGPSILRIQQVVRGDSAAYFCASSPSTANTGELFFGEGSRLTVL.

This CDR3 is CASSSAQTYEQYF. The CDR3 region has the DNA TGTGCCAGCAGCTCCGCACAGACCTACGAGCAGTACTTC. J is TRBJ2-7 and V is TRBV11-2; D is uncertain. Germline assignment: CDR1 SGHAT and CDR2 FQNNGV. The CDR3 is 13 residues long. With 4 bases removed from V and 2 bases from J, the gap between germline ends came to 9 bases. The full variable domain, in which reference TRBV11-2 and TRBJ2-7 provide the parts outside the CDR3, is EAGVAQSPRYKIIEKRQSVAFWCNPISGHATLYWYQQILGQGPKLLIQFQNNGVVDDSQLPKDRFSAERLKGVDSTLKIQPAKLEDSAVYLCASSSAQTYEQYFGPGTRLTVT.

The chain couples TRBV10-2 to TRBJ2-5, with D perhaps TRBD2 (6 bases). There are 12 residues in the CDR3. Trimming took off 4 bases at V and 5 bases at J, with 8 bases between the two ends. The germline V gene has CDR1 WSHSY and CDR2 SAAADI. The CDR3 bases are TGCGCCAGCAGTGCGGCGGGGGAGACCCAGTACTTC. This codes for CASSAAGETQYF.